The 24 T cell receptor beta chains reported below all come from one sample, sequenced in a study of T-cell memory formation after mild COVID-19. Each CDR3 protein is one row after TCRdb ran MiXCR on the 5' RACE reads. The sample consists of some 410,000 distinct CDR3 sequences, less than 25% of them appearing once. Sequenced sample: PBMCs or a T cell subset sorted from them (not recorded which). The receptor source for this set is an adult woman who had mild COVID-19 (a few samples of this study predate the infection). Cell type and time point are not known.

This clonotype has only a few counts. The chain employs TRBV29-1 and TRBJ2-7; 11 nucleotides line up with TRBD1. CDR1 SQVTM and CDR2 ANQGSEA come from the germline V gene. V shed 5 bases, J shed 3 bases, and the junction held 3 bases outside the gene matches. The CDR3 runs to 13 residues. The CDR3 nucleotides read TGCAGCGTTTACGGGACAGGGGGCTACGAGCAGTACTTC. Protein product: CSVYGTGGYEQYF.

V usage is TRBV5-1 and J usage is TRBJ1-2; D not resolved. Trimming removed 4 bases from V and 6 bases from J, with 19 bases in between. The CDR3 totals 15 residues. Per germline, CDR1 SGHRS and CDR2 YFSETQ. The chain's CDR3 is CASSPANSPRDGYTF. DNA of the CDR3: TGCGCCAGCAGCCCCGCTAATTCCCCCCGGGATGGCTACACCTTC.

This clonotype was seen a handful of times. J is TRBJ2-3 and V is TRBV4-3; unclear D gene. The CDR3 loop spans 14 amino acids. V lost 0 bases and J 0 bases, leaving 4 bases between the germline ends. Germline V lookup: CDR1 LGHNA, CDR2 YSLEER. CDR3 loop: CASSQDASTDTQYF. In nucleotides, the CDR3 is TGCGCCAGCAGCCAAGATGCCAGCACAGATACGCAGTATTTT.

The gene calls are TRBV18 and TRBJ2-3; TRBD2 matches 10 bases. With V trimmed by 8 bases and J by 6 bases, 11 bases remained unmatched. Germline CDR1 and CDR2: KGHSH and LQKENI. This CDR3 region has 15 residues. CDR3 loop: CASAESSGSWDTQYF. The CDR3, as DNA: TGTGCCAGCGCAGAATCTAGCGGGAGTTGGGATACGCAGTATTTT.

This clonotype turned up a few times. The rearrangement uses TRBV12-3 or TRBV12-4 and TRBJ1-2; the D is unclear. The CDR3 totals 15 residues. V was cut by 5 bases and J by 2 bases, with 15 bases left in between. The CDR3 DNA reads as TGTGCCAGCAGTCCGCCGGGAGGAGCCAACTATGGCTACACCTTC. Translating gives CASSPPGGANYGYTF.

The chain uses TRBV10-2 and TRBJ1-5; possibly TRBD1 for D (6 bases). The germline V gene encodes CDR1 WSHSY and CDR2 SAAADI. Trimming took 6 bases from V and 1 from J, leaving 13 bases between them. The CDR3 covers 15 residues. CDR3 sequence (DNA): TGCGCCAGCAGGAGGGGGTATCCCAGCAATCAGCCCCAGCATTTT. Amino acid sequence: CASRRGYPSNQPQHF.

This clonotype was picked up a small number of times. The V call is TRBV12-3 or TRBV12-4, the J call TRBJ2-1; 10 nucleotides align to TRBD2. This CDR3 has 16 residues. The J segment lost 0 bases and the V segment lost 3 bases, leaving 2 bases of the junction unmatched. CDR3 protein: CASSFLAGVSYNEQFF. The CDR3 bases are TGTGCCAGCAGTTTTCTAGCGGGGGTCTCCTACAATGAGCAGTTCTTC.

The chain has TRBV7-9 and TRBJ2-1; 12 bases match TRBD2. The CDR3 is made up of 17 amino acids. V was clipped by 5 bases and J by 4 bases; unmatched bases: 9. Germline lookup yields CDR1 SEHNR and CDR2 FQNEAQ (reference sequence). The CDR3, as DNA: TGTGCCAGCAGCCACCACAAAGGACTAGCGGGATACAATGAGCAGTTCTTC. Its translation: CASSHHKGLAGYNEQFF.

CDR3 sequence: CASSPSTATLNTEAFF. The CDR3 region has the DNA TGTGCCAGCAGCCCTTCGACAGCCACCCTGAACACTGAAGCTTTCTTT. The chain couples TRBV9 to TRBJ1-1; a weak D match, TRBD1 (5 bases). Germline V gives CDR1 SGDLS, CDR2 YYNGEE. V lost 4 bases and J 0 bases, leaving 16 bases between the germline ends. The CDR3 is 16 residues long.

This clonotype occurred many times. J is TRBJ2-7 and V is TRBV6-5; D might be TRBD1 (6 bases). Trimming stripped 2 bases from V and 1 base from J, with 12 bases between. CDR3 length: 15 residues. CDR1 is MNHEY and CDR2 is SVGAGI in the germline V gene. CDR3 protein: CASSYAQGYSYEQYF. CDR3 DNA sequence: TGTGCCAGCAGTTACGCTCAGGGGTATTCCTACGAGCAGTACTTC.

The rearrangement joins TRBV5-1 to TRBJ1-6; TRBD1 agrees at 9 bases. The CDR3 sequence is 16 residues long. Unmatched junction bases numbered 5, after V lost 0 bases and J lost 7 bases. Per the germline V gene, CDR1 is SGHRS and CDR2 is YFSETQ. In nucleotides, the CDR3 is TGCGCCAGCAGCTTGGGGGACAGGGAGCGGAATTCACCCCTCCACTTT. Residues: CASSLGDRERNSPLHF.

This clonotype was seen more than once but under ten times. The chain joins TRBV5-4 to TRBJ2-1, with D unclear. The length of the CDR3 is 13 residues. Germline V gene lookup returns CDR1 SGHNT and CDR2 YYREEE (reference sequence). The ends were cut back, 0 bases at V and 7 bases at J, with 8 bases in the middle. The CDR3 sequence is CASSLAAVNEQFF. The DNA for the CDR3 is TGTGCCAGCAGCTTGGCCGCTGTAAATGAGCAGTTCTTC.

The genes are TRBV27 and TRBJ1-5, with 12 positions matching TRBD1. Losses at the gene ends were 4 bases for V and 0 bases for J; bases not matched to a gene: 4. Germline-derived CDR1 and CDR2 are MNHEY and SMNVEV (reference sequence). The CDR3 is made up of 17 amino acids. The CDR3 sequence is CASSSGQGARSNQPQHF. CDR3 bases: TGTGCCAGCAGTTCGGGACAGGGGGCGCGTAGCAATCAGCCCCAGCATTTT.

In regard to this clonotype: The junction differs from germline at one of its ends, possibly a read error. The rearrangement joins TRBV5-1 to TRBJ2-1; 14 bases map to TRBD2. The CDR3 contains 16 residues. Looked up from germline, CDR1 is SGHRS and CDR2 is YFSETQ. CDR3 nucleotide sequence: TGCGCCATCAGCCCACACGGACTAGCGGGGGGAAATGAGCAGTTCTTC. This encodes CAISPHGLAGGNEQFF. Looking up the rest from reference TRBV5-1 and TRBJ2-1 gives the full variable domain: KAGVTQTPRYLIKTRGQQVTLSCSPISGHRSVSWYQQTPGQGLQFLFEYFSETQRNKGNFPGRFSGRQFSNSRSEMNVSTLELGDSALYLCAISPHGLAGGNEQFFGPGTRLTVL.

This clonotype was seen a few times. The V gene is TRBV4-3, the J gene TRBJ2-2, with D perhaps matching TRBD2 (5 bases). The CDR3 covers 15 residues. The V gene lost 1 base and the J gene lost 5 bases, with 11 bases spanning the gap. Germline values: CDR1 LGHNA, CDR2 YSLEER. The CDR3 loop is CASSQGSRVTGELFF. The CDR3 DNA follows: TGCGCCAGCAGCCAAGGCTCGCGGGTGACCGGGGAGCTGTTTTTT.

The chain's CDR3 is CASSSYRGSINEQYF. CDR3 nucleotides: TGTGCCAGCAGCTCGTACAGGGGGTCGATTAACGAGCAGTACTTC. This sequence joins TRBV11-2 and TRBJ2-7; 8 bases agree with TRBD1. This CDR3 contains 15 residues. The trim removed 4 bases at V and 5 bases at J, leaving 10 bases unmatched. Germline CDR1 reads SGHAT; CDR2 reads FQNNGV. Full variable domain (rest looked up from reference TRBV11-2 and TRBJ2-7): EAGVAQSPRYKIIEKRQSVAFWCNPISGHATLYWYQQILGQGPKLLIQFQNNGVVDDSQLPKDRFSAERLKGVDSTLKIQPAKLEDSAVYLCASSSYRGSINEQYFGPGTRLTVT.

In this sample, this clonotype turned up a few times. This rearrangement joins TRBV7-6 to TRBJ2-6; D uncertain. Germline V gives CDR1 SGHVS, CDR2 FNYEAQ. The length of the CDR3 is 16 residues. The V end lost 0 bases, the J end lost 3 bases, and 9 bases lay between the germline ends. DNA of the CDR3: TGTGCCAGCAGCTTAGCGAAGGGTGGTGGGGCCAACGTCCTGACTTTC. Protein product: CASSLAKGGGANVLTF. Filled out from reference TRBV7-6 and TRBJ2-6, the complete variable domain reads GAGVSQSPRYKVTKRGQDVALRCDPISGHVSLYWYRQALGQGPEFLTYFNYEAQQDKSGLPNDRFSAERPEGSISTLTIQRTEQRDSAMYRCASSLAKGGGANVLTFGAGSRLTVL.

CDR3 protein: CASSPQDRGGYEQYF. The CDR3 DNA reads TGTGCCAGTAGTCCCCAGGACAGGGGAGGGTACGAGCAGTACTTC. The chain carries TRBV19 and TRBJ2-7; 9 nucleotides line up with TRBD1. The junction had 9 bases not matched to a gene; V was cut back by 5 bases and J by 4 bases. The germline V gene encodes CDR1 LNHDA and CDR2 SQIVND (reference sequence). This CDR3 has 15 amino acids. Full variable domain (rest looked up from reference TRBV19 and TRBJ2-7): DGGITQSPKYLFRKEGQNVTLSCEQNLNHDAMYWYRQDPGQGLRLIYYSQIVNDFQKGDIAEGYSVSREKKESFPLTVTSAQKNPTAFYLCASSPQDRGGYEQYFGPGTRLTVT.

The chain has TRBV5-1 and TRBJ2-1; 11 bases fit TRBD2. CDR1 SGHRS and CDR2 YFSETQ come from the germline V gene. This CDR3 comprises 14 residues. V lost 5 bases, J lost 7 bases, and 5 bases stayed unmatched. The CDR3 protein is CASSTLAGGNEQFF. In nucleotides, the CDR3 is TGCGCCAGCAGTACCCTAGCGGGAGGTAATGAGCAGTTCTTC.

This clonotype occurred a few times. A much larger clone sits a single nucleotide away, making a read error possible. The gene calls are TRBV7-9 and TRBJ2-7; D is ambiguous. Trimming stripped 1 base from V and 8 bases from J, with 6 bases between. CDR1 and CDR2 (germline): SEHNR, FQNEAQ (reference sequence). The CDR3 contains 11 residues. The CDR3 loop is CASSLEYQQYF. The CDR3 region has the DNA TGTGCCAGCAGCTTAGAGTACCAGCAGTACTTC.

This chain connects TRBV9 to TRBJ2-5; D could derive from TRBD1 or TRBD2 (7 bases each). The V end was cut by 2 bases, the J end by 7 bases, with 15 bases between. The germline gives CDR1 SGDLS, CDR2 YYNGEE. The CDR3 runs 14 residues. This CDR3 is CASSVEQGRGTQYF. The CDR3 nucleotides read TGTGCCAGCAGCGTCGAACAGGGGAGGGGGACCCAGTACTTC.

This clonotype was observed a handful of times. J is TRBJ2-1 and V is TRBV3-1; 8 bases fit TRBD2. Germline values: CDR1 LGHDT, CDR2 YNNKEL (reference sequence). The CDR3 contains 17 residues. The junction had 15 bases not matched to a gene; V was cut back by 4 bases and J by 7 bases. As DNA, the CDR3 is TGTGCCAGCAGCCTCAACGCGGGAGCGGGAGCTCTTAATGAGCAGTTCTTC. Protein sequence: CASSLNAGAGALNEQFF.

The V and J genes are TRBV5-1 and TRBJ1-2; 10 bases are a match to TRBD1. Germline trimming cut 4 bases from V and 4 bases from J; bases unmatched to any gene: 4. The CDR3 length is 14 residues. The germline V gene encodes CDR1 SGHRS and CDR2 YFSETQ. The CDR3 sequence is CASSGGQGGYGYTF. The CDR3 DNA reads as TGCGCCAGCAGCGGAGGACAGGGGGGCTATGGCTACACCTTC.

The chain joins TRBV10-3 to TRBJ1-1, with a possible D match to TRBD1 (6 bases). With 0 bases removed from V and 4 bases from J, the gap between germline ends came to 12 bases. This CDR3 has 15 amino acids. Germline values: CDR1 ENHRY, CDR2 SYGVKD. CDR3 sequence reads: CAISESTGAGTEAFF. The CDR3 DNA is TGTGCCATCAGTGAGTCGACAGGAGCTGGCACTGAAGCTTTCTTT.